A selection of T cell receptor beta chains follows, all from one sample in a study of long-term antiretroviral therapy in people with HIV. TCRdb's copy holds only in-frame clones and misses some; the assay was immunoSEQ multiplex PCR. The sample lists 19,000 or so clones; roughly four fifths were seen once. Specimen: unsorted PBMCs, collected 2.2 years after starting antiretroviral therapy. The receptor source for this set is a man between 45 and 60 years old with HIV. Both conserved end residues are part of each CDR3. The D gene is left open where the match is weak. The size of a clone is reported for some rows only, either as once, few or many, or as a class for expanded clones.

V,size,J,D,CDR3,DNA
TRBV7-2,-,TRBJ1-2,TRBD1,CASRRTGYNYGYTF,TGTGCCAGCAGAAGGACAGGGTATAACTATGGCTACACCTTC
TRBV5-4,-,TRBJ2-7,-,CASSLYSSYEQYF,TGTGCCAGCAGCTTGTACAGCTCCTACGAGCAGTACTTC
TRBV7-9,-,TRBJ1-4,TRBD1,CASSLGTLKGGATNEKLFF,TGTGCCAGCAGCTTAGGGACCCTAAAAGGGGGCGCAACTAATGAAAAACTGTTTTTT
TRBV6-5,-,TRBJ2-7,-,CASSHRPPRHEQYF,TGTGCCAGCAGTCACCGACCCCCTAGGCACGAGCAGTACTTC
TRBV29-1,few,TRBJ1-2,-,CSGEEASYGYTF,TGCAGCGGAGAGGAGGCCAGCTATGGCTACACCTTC
TRBV27,-,TRBJ2-3,-,CASSRSTDTQYF,TGTGCCAGCAGTCGGAGCACAGATACGCAGTATTTT
TRBV5-1,-,TRBJ1-1,TRBD1,CASRTVQGRNTEAFF,TGCGCCAGCAGAACCGTACAGGGGAGGAACACTGAAGCTTTCTTT
TRBV30,medium-sized,TRBJ2-7,-,CAWSDNYEQYF,TGTGCCTGGAGTGACAACTACGAGCAGTACTTC
TRBV2,-,TRBJ2-5,-,CASMMGQGRVQETQYF,TGTGCCAGCATGATGGGGCAGGGGCGAGTCCAAGAGACCCAGTACTTC
TRBV5-6,-,TRBJ1-1,TRBD1,CASRSAGTGFNTEAFF,TGTGCCAGCAGATCGGCCGGGACAGGGTTTAATACTGAAGCTTTCTTT
TRBV5-1,-,TRBJ1-4,TRBD1,CASSAAGGQANEKLFF,TGCGCCAGCAGCGCCGCAGGGGGCCAGGCTAATGAAAAACTGTTTTTT
TRBV2,few,TRBJ1-5,-,CASNQGSQGNQPQHF,TGTGCCAGCAACCAAGGAAGCCAAGGCAATCAGCCCCAGCATTTT
TRBV28,once,TRBJ1-5,-,CASSLRSRPQHF,TGTGCCAGCAGTTTGAGGTCTCGGCCCCAGCATTTT
TRBV18,-,TRBJ1-4,-,CASSPPGNVDEKLFF,TGTGCCAGCTCACCCCCGGGGAACGTTGATGAAAAACTGTTTTTT
TRBV5-6,few,TRBJ2-5,TRBD1,CASSRQGPQETQYF,TGTGCCAGCAGTAGACAGGGTCCTCAAGAGACCCAGTACTTC
TRBV18,-,TRBJ1-2,-,CASSPGFYGYTF,TGTGCCAGCTCACCAGGGTTCTATGGCTACACCTTC
TRBV29-1,-,TRBJ2-5,-,CSTMGNLGVAFETQYF,TGCAGCACAATGGGGAATTTGGGTGTCGCGTTTGAGACCCAGTACTTC
TRBV7-2,-,TRBJ2-4,TRBD2,CASSPSGTTRGGIQYF,TGTGCCAGCAGCCCCAGCGGGACTACCCGGGGGGGCATTCAGTACTTC
TRBV30,-,TRBJ2-3,-,CAWTLGLETDTQYF,TGTGCCTGGACCCTTGGGCTAGAAACAGATACGCAGTATTTT
TRBV4-2,-,TRBJ2-2,-,CASSQEPNTGELFF,TGTGCCAGCAGCCAAGAGCCGAACACCGGGGAGCTGTTTTTT
TRBV5-4,-,TRBJ1-2,-,CASSFVRDSNYGYTF,TGTGCCAGCAGCTTCGTGAGGGACTCTAACTATGGCTACACCTTC
TRBV5-6,-,TRBJ1-3,-,CASSLLRGPFSGNTIYF,TGTGCCAGCAGCTTGTTGAGGGGACCTTTCTCTGGAAACACCATATATTTT
TRBV27,-,TRBJ2-3,TRBD2,CASSLGAGGADTQYF,TGTGCCAGCAGTTTAGGAGCGGGAGGCGCAGATACGCAGTATTTT
TRBV28,-,TRBJ2-7,TRBD1,CASIRQGTYEQYF,TGTGCCAGTATTAGACAGGGAACCTACGAGCAGTACTTC
TRBV27,few,TRBJ1-5,TRBD1,CASSLLGQGARQPQHF,TGTGCCAGCAGTTTATTGGGACAGGGGGCGAGGCAGCCCCAGCATTTT
TRBV27,once,TRBJ1-5,TRBD1,CASSRTGGWNQPQHF,TGTGCCAGCAGTCGTACAGGGGGCTGGAATCAGCCCCAGCATTTT
TRBV28,-,TRBJ2-2,-,CASRYLDLTGELFF,TGTGCCAGCAGGTATCTCGATCTCACCGGGGAGCTGTTTTTT
TRBV27,once,TRBJ2-7,-,CASSSRGPLYEQYF,TGTGCCAGCAGTAGCAGGGGTCCTCTCTACGAGCAGTACTTC
TRBV19,-,TRBJ1-2,-,CASSTFLTGENYGYTF,TGTGCCAGTAGTACTTTCTTGACAGGTGAAAACTATGGCTACACCTTC
TRBV28,-,TRBJ2-3,-,CASSLMAASTDTQYF,TGTGCCAGCAGTTTAATGGCGGCTAGCACAGATACGCAGTATTTT
TRBV18,-,TRBJ2-1,-,CASSDPGQVYNEQFF,TGTGCCAGCTCAGACCCGGGACAAGTCTACAATGAGCAGTTCTTC
TRBV13,-,TRBJ2-1,TRBD2,CASSLESTSGNYEQFF,TGTGCCAGCAGCTTAGAAAGCACTAGCGGGAACTATGAGCAGTTCTTC
TRBV15,-,TRBJ1-1,-,CATSISRGSTEAFF,TGTGCCACCAGCATTTCGAGGGGGAGCACTGAAGCTTTCTTT
TRBV9,once,TRBJ2-6,-,CASSVVNGANVLTF,TGTGCCAGCAGCGTAGTTAACGGGGCCAACGTCCTGACTTTC
TRBV7-9,-,TRBJ1-3,TRBD1,CASSYWGGTGSGNTIYF,TGTGCCAGCAGCTACTGGGGGGGGACAGGCTCTGGAAACACCATATATTTT
TRBV6-5,-,TRBJ1-1,TRBD1,CASSPDREITEAFF,TGTGCCAGCAGTCCTGACAGGGAGATTACTGAAGCTTTCTTT
TRBV29-1,-,TRBJ1-5,TRBD1,CSVRQGGNQPQHF,TGCAGCGTGAGACAGGGTGGAAATCAGCCCCAGCATTTT
TRBV11-2,-,TRBJ2-1,-,CASSLALTVPYNEQFF,TGTGCCAGCAGCTTAGCCCTGACAGTCCCTTACAATGAGCAGTTCTTC
TRBV6-5,few,TRBJ2-7,-,CASSYSLLDEQYF,TGTGCCAGCAGTTACAGTCTCCTGGACGAACAGTACTTC
TRBV9,few,TRBJ1-1,-,CASSVEVGDEAFF,TGTGCCAGCAGCGTAGAGGTAGGGGATGAAGCTTTCTTT
TRBV7-2,-,TRBJ2-3,-,CASNRPIDTQYF,TGTGCCAGCAACCGCCCCATAGATACGCAGTATTTT
TRBV29-1,once,TRBJ2-5,TRBD1,CSVDEDRGRETQYF,TGCAGCGTTGACGAGGACAGGGGCCGAGAGACCCAGTACTTC
TRBV7-2,-,TRBJ2-1,-,CASSPRAGNEQFF,TGTGCCAGCAGCCCCCGGGCGGGGAATGAGCAGTTCTTC
TRBV6-6,-,TRBJ2-7,-,CASSSIRGYEQYF,TGTGCCAGCAGTAGCATCCGGGGCTACGAGCAGTACTTC
TRBV6-6,-,TRBJ2-7,TRBD2,CASSYLGGTNEQYF,TGTGCCAGCAGTTACCTCGGTGGGACTAACGAGCAGTACTTC
TRBV15,-,TRBJ1-1,TRBD1,CATSTRQGNTEAFF,TGTGCCACCAGCACGCGACAGGGGAACACTGAAGCTTTCTTT
TRBV10-3,-,TRBJ2-5,-,CAIRGLQETQYF,TGTGCCATCAGAGGCCTTCAAGAGACCCAGTACTTC
TRBV28,-,TRBJ2-1,TRBD1,CASSSPAGTGGLKDNEQFF,TGTGCCAGCAGTTCCCCGGCGGGGACAGGGGGCCTAAAGGACAATGAGCAGTTCTTC
TRBV6-1,-,TRBJ2-1,TRBD1,CASSEAGGRFNEQFF,TGTGCCAGCAGTGAAGCAGGGGGCCGTTTCAATGAGCAGTTCTTC
TRBV7-9,-,TRBJ2-1,TRBD1,CASSSPGQIPYNEQFF,TGTGCCAGCAGCTCCCCGGGACAGATCCCCTACAATGAGCAGTTCTTC
TRBV6-5,-,TRBJ2-7,-,CASSPGTGSYEQYF,TGTGCCAGCAGCCCCGGGACTGGCTCCTACGAGCAGTACTTC
TRBV6-6,-,TRBJ2-6,-,CASSYRGGANVLTF,TGTGCCAGCAGTTACAGGGGAGGGGCCAACGTCCTGACTTTC
TRBV10-3,-,TRBJ2-7,TRBD2,CAISGRGLAGAYEQYF,TGTGCCATCAGCGGCAGGGGACTAGCGGGGGCGTACGAGCAGTACTTC
TRBV7-2,-,TRBJ1-3,-,CASSLEQIRNTIYF,TGTGCCAGCAGCTTAGAGCAGATACGAAACACCATATATTTT
TRBV19,-,TRBJ2-7,TRBD2,CASSIQAGGRYEQYF,TGTGCCAGTAGTATCCAAGCGGGGGGACGGTACGAGCAGTACTTC
TRBV27,-,TRBJ1-1,TRBD1,CASSWTGDTEAFF,TGTGCCAGCAGCTGGACAGGGGACACTGAAGCTTTCTTT
TRBV18,-,TRBJ2-2,-,CASSPLDSTGELFF,TGTGCCAGCTCACCCCTTGACAGTACCGGGGAGCTGTTTTTT
TRBV27,-,TRBJ2-7,-,CASSLSFEGALEQYF,TGTGCCAGCAGTTTATCTTTCGAGGGAGCGCTTGAGCAGTACTTC
TRBV7-2,-,TRBJ2-7,-,CASSLAREPYEQYF,TGTGCCAGCAGCTTAGCCAGGGAACCCTACGAGCAGTACTTC
TRBV5-6,-,TRBJ2-3,TRBD2,CASSLSREDTDTQYF,TGTGCCAGCAGCTTGTCGCGGGAGGACACAGATACGCAGTATTTT